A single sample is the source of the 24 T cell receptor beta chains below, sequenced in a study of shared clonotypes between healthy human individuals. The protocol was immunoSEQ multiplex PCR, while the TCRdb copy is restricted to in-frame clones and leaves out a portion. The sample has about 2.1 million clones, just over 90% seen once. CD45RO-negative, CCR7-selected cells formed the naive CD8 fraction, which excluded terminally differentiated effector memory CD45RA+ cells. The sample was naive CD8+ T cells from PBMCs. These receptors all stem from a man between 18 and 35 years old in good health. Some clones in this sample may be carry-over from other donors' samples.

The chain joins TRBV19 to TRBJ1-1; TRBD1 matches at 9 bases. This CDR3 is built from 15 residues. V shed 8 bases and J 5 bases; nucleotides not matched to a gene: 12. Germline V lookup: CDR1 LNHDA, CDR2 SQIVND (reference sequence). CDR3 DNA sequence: TGTGCCAGTGAAAGACAGGGGGAGGTACGGACTGAAGCTTTCTTT. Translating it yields CASERQGEVRTEAFF. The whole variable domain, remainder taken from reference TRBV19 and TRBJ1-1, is DGGITQSPKYLFRKEGQNVTLSCEQNLNHDAMYWYRQDPGQGLRLIYYSQIVNDFQKGDIAEGYSVSREKKESFPLTVTSAQKNPTAFYLCASERQGEVRTEAFFGQGTRLTVV.

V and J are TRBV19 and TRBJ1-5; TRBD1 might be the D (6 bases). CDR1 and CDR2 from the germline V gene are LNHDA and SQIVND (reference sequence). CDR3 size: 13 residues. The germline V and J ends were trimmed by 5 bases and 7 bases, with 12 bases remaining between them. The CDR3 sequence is CASSFSGGQPQHF. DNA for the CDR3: TGTGCCAGTAGTTTCTCGGGGGGCCAGCCCCAGCATTTT.

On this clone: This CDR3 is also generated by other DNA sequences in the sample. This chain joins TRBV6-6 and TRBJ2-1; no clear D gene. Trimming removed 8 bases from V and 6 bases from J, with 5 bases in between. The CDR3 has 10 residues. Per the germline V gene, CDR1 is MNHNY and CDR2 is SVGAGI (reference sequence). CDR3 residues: CASGSNEQFF. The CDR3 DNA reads TGTGCCAGCGGCTCCAATGAGCAGTTCTTC.

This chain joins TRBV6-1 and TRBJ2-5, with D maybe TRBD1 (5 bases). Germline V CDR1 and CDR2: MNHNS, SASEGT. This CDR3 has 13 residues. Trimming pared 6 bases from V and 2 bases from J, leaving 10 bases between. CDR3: CASRGLDQETQYF. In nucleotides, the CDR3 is TGTGCCAGCAGGGGGCTAGATCAAGAGACCCAGTACTTC.

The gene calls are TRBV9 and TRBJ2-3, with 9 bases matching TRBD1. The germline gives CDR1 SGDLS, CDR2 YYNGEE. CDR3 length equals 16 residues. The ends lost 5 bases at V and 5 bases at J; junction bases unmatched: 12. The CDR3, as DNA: TGTGCCAGCAGTGACAATCGGGACAGGGAAGTAGATACGCAGTATTTT. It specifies CASSDNRDREVDTQYF.

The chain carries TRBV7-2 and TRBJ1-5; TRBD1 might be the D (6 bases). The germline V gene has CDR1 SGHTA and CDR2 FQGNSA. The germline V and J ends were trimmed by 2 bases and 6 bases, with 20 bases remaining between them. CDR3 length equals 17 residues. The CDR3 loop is CASSLKGRRGGGQPQHF. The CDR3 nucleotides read TGTGCCAGCAGCTTAAAAGGTCGCAGGGGCGGAGGTCAGCCCCAGCATTTT.

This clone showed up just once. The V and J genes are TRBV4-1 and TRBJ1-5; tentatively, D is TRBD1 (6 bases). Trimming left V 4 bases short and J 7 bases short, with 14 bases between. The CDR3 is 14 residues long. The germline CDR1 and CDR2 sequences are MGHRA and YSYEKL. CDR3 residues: CASSRNREKQPQHF. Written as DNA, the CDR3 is TGCGCCAGCAGCCGAAACAGGGAAAAGCAGCCCCAGCATTTT.

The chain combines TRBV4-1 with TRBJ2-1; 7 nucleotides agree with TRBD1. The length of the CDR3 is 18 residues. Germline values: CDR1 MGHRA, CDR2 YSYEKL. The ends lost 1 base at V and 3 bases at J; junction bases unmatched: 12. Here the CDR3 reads CASSQAPRQGVHYNEQFF. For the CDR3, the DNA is TGCGCCAGCAGCCAAGCTCCAAGGCAGGGGGTCCACTACAATGAGCAGTTCTTC.

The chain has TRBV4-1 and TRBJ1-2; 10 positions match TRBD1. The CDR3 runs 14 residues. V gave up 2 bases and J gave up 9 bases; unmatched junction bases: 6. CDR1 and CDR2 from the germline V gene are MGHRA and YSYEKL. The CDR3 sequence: CASSQPGTGESYTF. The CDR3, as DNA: TGCGCCAGCAGCCAACCCGGGACAGGGGAAAGCTACACCTTC.

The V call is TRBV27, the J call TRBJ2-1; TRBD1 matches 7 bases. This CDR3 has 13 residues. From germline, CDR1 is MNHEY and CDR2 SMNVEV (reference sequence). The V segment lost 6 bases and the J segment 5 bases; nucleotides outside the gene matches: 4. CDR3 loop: CASRVDRDNEQFF. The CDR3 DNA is TGTGCCAGCAGGGTCGACAGGGACAATGAGCAGTTCTTC.

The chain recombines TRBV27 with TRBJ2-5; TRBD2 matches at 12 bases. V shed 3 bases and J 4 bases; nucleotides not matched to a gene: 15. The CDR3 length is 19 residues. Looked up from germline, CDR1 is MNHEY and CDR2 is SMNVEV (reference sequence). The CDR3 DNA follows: TGTGCCAGCAGTTTGGAGGGCACCTCTAGCGGGAGGGCCGGAGAGACCCAGTACTTC. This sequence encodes CASSLEGTSSGRAGETQYF.

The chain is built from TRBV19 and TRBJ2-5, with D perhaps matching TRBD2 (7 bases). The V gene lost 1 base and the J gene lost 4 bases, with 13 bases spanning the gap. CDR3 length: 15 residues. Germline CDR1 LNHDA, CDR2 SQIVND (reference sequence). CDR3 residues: CASSIVAGAGETQYF. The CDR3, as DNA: TGTGCCAGTAGTATAGTTGCGGGGGCTGGAGAGACCCAGTACTTC.

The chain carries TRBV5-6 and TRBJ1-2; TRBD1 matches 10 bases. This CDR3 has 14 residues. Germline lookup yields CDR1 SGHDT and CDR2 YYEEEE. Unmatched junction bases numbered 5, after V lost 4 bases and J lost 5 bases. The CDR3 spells CASSGTGADYGYTF. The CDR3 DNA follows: TGTGCCAGCAGCGGGACAGGGGCGGATTATGGCTACACCTTC. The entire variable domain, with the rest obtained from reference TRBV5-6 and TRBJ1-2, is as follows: DAGVTQSPTHLIKTRGQQVTLRCSPKSGHDTVSWYQQALGQGPQFIFQYYEEEERQRGNFPDRFSGHQFPNYSSELNVNALLLGDSALYLCASSGTGADYGYTFGSGTRLTVV.

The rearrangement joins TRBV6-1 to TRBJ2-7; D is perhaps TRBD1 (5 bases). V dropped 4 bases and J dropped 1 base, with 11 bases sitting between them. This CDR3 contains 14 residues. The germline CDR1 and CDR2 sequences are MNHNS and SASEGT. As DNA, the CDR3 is TGTGCCAGCAGTGTAACCGACAGATCCTACGAGCAGTACTTC. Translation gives CASSVTDRSYEQYF.

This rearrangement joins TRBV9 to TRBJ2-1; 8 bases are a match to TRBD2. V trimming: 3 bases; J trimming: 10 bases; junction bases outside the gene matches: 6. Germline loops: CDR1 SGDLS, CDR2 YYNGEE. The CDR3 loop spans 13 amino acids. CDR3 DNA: TGTGCCAGCAGCGAAACTAGCGGCGACGAGCAGTTCTTC. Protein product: CASSETSGDEQFF.

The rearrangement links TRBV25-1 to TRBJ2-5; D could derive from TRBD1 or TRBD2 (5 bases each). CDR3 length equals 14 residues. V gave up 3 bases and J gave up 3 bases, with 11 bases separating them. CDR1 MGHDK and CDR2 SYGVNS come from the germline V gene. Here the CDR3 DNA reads TGTGCCAGCAGTGAGGGTAGGGGAGAAGAGACCCAGTACTTC. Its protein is CASSEGRGEETQYF.

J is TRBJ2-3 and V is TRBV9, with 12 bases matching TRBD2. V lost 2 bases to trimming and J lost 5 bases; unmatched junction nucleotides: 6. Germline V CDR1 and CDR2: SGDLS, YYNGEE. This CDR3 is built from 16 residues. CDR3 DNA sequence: TGTGCCAGCAGCGTCTGGACTAGCGGGAATGTAGATACGCAGTATTTT. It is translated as CASSVWTSGNVDTQYF. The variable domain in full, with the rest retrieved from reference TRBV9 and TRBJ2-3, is DSGVTQTPKHLITATGQRVTLRCSPRSGDLSVYWYQQSLDQGLQFLIQYYNGEERAKGNILERFSAQQFPDLHSELNLSSLELGDSALYFCASSVWTSGNVDTQYFGPGTRLTVL.

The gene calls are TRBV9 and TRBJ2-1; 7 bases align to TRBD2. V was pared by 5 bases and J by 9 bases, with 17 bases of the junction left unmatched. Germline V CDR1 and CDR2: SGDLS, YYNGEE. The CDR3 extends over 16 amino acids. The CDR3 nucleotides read TGTGCCAGCAGTTCCCTGGGGAGCGGGATTATCCGTGAGCAGTTCTTC. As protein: CASSSLGSGIIREQFF.

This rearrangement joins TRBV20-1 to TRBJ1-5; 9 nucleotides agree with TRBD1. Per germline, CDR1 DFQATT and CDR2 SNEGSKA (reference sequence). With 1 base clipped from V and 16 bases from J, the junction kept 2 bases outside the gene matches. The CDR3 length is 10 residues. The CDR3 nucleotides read TGCAGTGCTAGAGGACAGGGGGAACATTTT. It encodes CSARGQGEHF.

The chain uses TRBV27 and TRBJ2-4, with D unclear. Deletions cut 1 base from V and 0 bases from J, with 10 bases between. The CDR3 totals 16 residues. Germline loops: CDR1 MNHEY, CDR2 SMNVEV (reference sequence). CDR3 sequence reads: CASSLYGYLAKNIQYF. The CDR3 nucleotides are TGTGCCAGCAGTTTATACGGATATTTAGCCAAAAACATTCAGTACTTC.

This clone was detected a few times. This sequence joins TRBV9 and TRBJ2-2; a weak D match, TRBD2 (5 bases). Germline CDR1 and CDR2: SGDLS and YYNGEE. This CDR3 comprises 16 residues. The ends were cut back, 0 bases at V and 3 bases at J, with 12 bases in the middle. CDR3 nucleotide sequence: TGTGCCAGCAGCGTAGGACTACTCGCCTACACCGGGGAGCTGTTTTTT. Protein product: CASSVGLLAYTGELFF.

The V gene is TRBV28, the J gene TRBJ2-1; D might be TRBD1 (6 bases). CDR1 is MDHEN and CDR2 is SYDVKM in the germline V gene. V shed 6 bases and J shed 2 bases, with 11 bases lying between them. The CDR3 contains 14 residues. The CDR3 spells CASSWTAPYNEQFF. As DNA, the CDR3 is TGTGCCAGCAGCTGGACAGCTCCCTACAATGAGCAGTTCTTC.

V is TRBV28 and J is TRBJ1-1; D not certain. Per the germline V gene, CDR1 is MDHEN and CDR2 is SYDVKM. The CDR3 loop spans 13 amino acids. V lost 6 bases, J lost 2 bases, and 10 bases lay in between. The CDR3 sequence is CASRPYSNTEAFF. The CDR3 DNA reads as TGTGCCAGCAGACCTTACTCCAACACTGAAGCTTTCTTT. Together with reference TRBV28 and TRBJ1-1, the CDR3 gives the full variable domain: DVKVTQSSRYLVKRTGEKVFLECVQDMDHENMFWYRQDPGLGLRLIYFSYDVKMKEKGDIPEGYSVSREKKERFSLILESASTNQTSMYLCASRPYSNTEAFFGQGTRLTVV.

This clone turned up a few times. CDR3 coding DNA: TGTGCCAGCAGCCCCCCTTTTGGAGGGACCGGGGAGCTGTTTTTT. Amino acids: CASSPPFGGTGELFF. This chain connects TRBV28 to TRBJ2-2; D is possibly TRBD2 (6 bases). Trimming took 6 bases from V and 5 from J, leaving 16 bases between them. Germline V CDR1 and CDR2: MDHEN, SYDVKM. The CDR3 totals 15 residues.